Sequencing of this TCR beta chain was carried out in a study of blood T cell repertoires in COVID-19 (dated by TCRdb to about 2020). A note on the overall study: Collaborator samples came from the United States, Italy and Spain and covered acute and convalescent phases of COVID-19. The prospective study material was composed of cDNA or gDNA derived from T cells, B-cell-depleted T cells, or PBMCs. Subjects who had been exposed to COVID-19, were actively infected with it, or had recovered from it provided the deeply sampled blood TCRbeta repertoires that made up the dataset. A freely available public database, intended as a resource for researchers studying the immune response to SARS-CoV-2, is where the repertoires were released. The samples were drawn from two sources: the first 160 participants of the ongoing ImmuneRACE study, and 1,254 subjects contributed by 6 global collaborators. Nearly every sample came with metadata listing a de-identified subject ID, COVID-19 status, age in years and sex. Where HLA class I and class II types were available, the types were taken from metadata supplied by the sample provider, not from assay-based typing.

The immunoSEQ Assay, a bias-controlled multiplex PCR, was used to amplify TCRbeta CDR3 regions from genomic DNA. Per the original workflow: The number of nucleated cells in each sample was estimated from the amplification of reference gene primers within the assay. Sequence reads were collapsed and filtered to measure the absolute abundance of every unique TCRbeta CDR3 rearrangement. For each sample, productive Simpson clonality was calculated as the square root of Simpson's diversity index across productive rearrangements. TCRdb re-hosts the immuneACCESS table, in-frame sequences only. Its copies lack some clones; in the studies checked, an unresolved V gene accounts for under half of them, and the cause for the rest is not known. V, J and clone size derive from that table, while D and trimming were established from the DNA sequence. This sample has more than 120,000 clones in its table, and approximately 89% of those were observed once. Around 1.6% of the sample rests with the top ten.

The collaborating institutions used their own protocols to collect whole blood in K2EDTA tubes. For TCRbeta analysis, collaborator samples were shipped as frozen whole blood, as isolated PBMCs, or as DNA extracted from either sample type. CDR1 is given as LGHNT and CDR2 as FRNRAP, both from the germline V gene. The CDR3 runs 14 residues from the cysteine to the phenylalanine. Of all the DNA, just the CDR3 is kept, 42 bases in frame from base 1. Trimming at the junction amounts to 7 bases on V and 5 bases on J, and the germline ends lie 17 bases apart. What the study reported, not specific to this receptor: The quantity of clinical and demographic metadata differed by source and by participant and was supplied without curation.

This clone occurred once. Its cognate antigen has yet to be identified. No base quality information exists; no much larger clone differs at one position. This chain joins TRBV12-5 to TRBJ1-1, and perhaps TRBD1 as D gene, on 5 matching bases. The sequence was obtained from a human donor in a cohort sampled during active COVID-19. Sequencing was done on a sample of peripheral blood. The sequenced DNA is TGTGCTAGTGCCCCAGACAGAGCGTGGACTGAAGCTTTCTTT. It specifies CASAPDRAWTEAFF.